The 29 T cell receptor beta chains reported below all come from one sample, sequenced in a study of shared clonotypes between healthy human individuals. This table comes from immunoSEQ multiplex PCR, and its TCRdb copy is limited to in-frame clones, with some not included. The data show hundreds of thousands of clones, 90% to 96% seen once. The material sequenced was naive CD4+ T cells sorted from blood. Subset defined: CD45RA+ positively selected. These receptors originate from a woman in her 30s in good health.

In this sample, this clone turned up once. The rearrangement links TRBV6-5 to TRBJ2-5; unclear D gene. The CDR3 is 11 residues long. V shed 6 bases and J shed 7 bases, with 9 bases lying between them. Germline V gene data show CDR1 as MNHEY and CDR2 as SVGAGI. As DNA, the CDR3 is TGTGCCAGCAGCAGCCTCGGGACCCAGTACTTC. Translated: CASSSLGTQYF.

This clone showed up just once. This rearrangement joins TRBV5-1 to TRBJ2-3; 13 nucleotides line up with TRBD2. J was trimmed by 2 bases and V by 0 bases; bases with no gene match: 9. The CDR3 is 19 amino acids. The V gene's germline CDR1 is SGHRS and CDR2 YFSETQ. CDR3 protein: CASSLALAGGRTFTDTQYF. The CDR3 DNA follows: TGCGCCAGCAGCTTGGCACTAGCGGGAGGGCGGACTTTCACAGATACGCAGTATTTT. Complete variable domain (other parts from reference TRBV5-1 and TRBJ2-3): KAGVTQTPRYLIKTRGQQVTLSCSPISGHRSVSWYQQTPGQGLQFLFEYFSETQRNKGNFPGRFSGRQFSNSRSEMNVSTLELGDSALYLCASSLALAGGRTFTDTQYFGPGTRLTVL.

V is TRBV27 and J is TRBJ2-7; TRBD2 is a possible D gene (7 bases). The V end lost 3 bases, the J end lost 3 bases, and 18 bases lay between the germline ends. Germline values: CDR1 MNHEY, CDR2 SMNVEV (reference sequence). The CDR3 length is 16 residues. DNA of the CDR3: TGTGCCAGCAGTTTTAGGAGGGGGGGCAGTGGCTACGAGCAGTACTTC. It specifies CASSFRRGGSGYEQYF.

This clone appeared a single time. The chain joins TRBV2 to TRBJ1-6; no clear D. The germline gives CDR1 SNHLY, CDR2 FYNNEI. The CDR3 is made up of 15 amino acids. Trimming shortened V by 0 bases and J by 9 bases, and 12 bases separated the two germline ends. CDR3 DNA: TGTGCCAGCAGTGAAGCGTCTCTCCGGGGTTCACCCCTCCACTTT. It is translated as CASSEASLRGSPLHF.

The chain has TRBV2 and TRBJ2-1; D is ambiguous. The CDR3 is 13 residues long. The germline V and J ends were trimmed by 6 bases and 3 bases, with 9 bases remaining between them. The germline V gene has CDR1 SNHLY and CDR2 FYNNEI. The CDR3, as DNA: TGTGCCAGCAGGGCTAGATACTACAATGAGCAGTTCTTC. As protein: CASRARYYNEQFF.

The chain combines TRBV7-9 with TRBJ1-2; no firm D call. Trimming took 5 bases from V and 1 from J, leaving 8 bases between them. Germline V gene lookup returns CDR1 SEHNR and CDR2 FQNEAQ (reference sequence). CDR3 size: 13 residues. The CDR3 bases are TGTGCCAGCAGCCCGACGGATAACTATGGCTACACCTTC. Its protein product is CASSPTDNYGYTF.

The CDR3 region is CASSFSSRTYNEQFF. The CDR3 bases are TGTGCCAGCAGCTTCAGCAGCAGGACCTACAATGAGCAGTTCTTC. The chain recombines TRBV11-3 with TRBJ2-1; D remains ambiguous. CDR3 size: 15 residues. Germline CDR1 SGHNT, CDR2 YENEEA. V lost 3 bases and J 2 bases, leaving 11 bases between the germline ends.

V is TRBV5-1 and J is TRBJ1-1; D is uncertain. Trimming stripped 1 base from V and 3 bases from J, with 13 bases between. CDR1 and CDR2 (germline): SGHRS, YFSETQ. This CDR3 region has 15 residues. As DNA, the CDR3 is TGCGCCAGCAGCTTGATCGGGGTAAGGGACACTGAAGCTTTCTTT. This translates into CASSLIGVRDTEAFF.

Points on this clone: The sample carries other DNA sequences with the same CDR3. The gene calls are TRBV29-1 and TRBJ2-7, with D possibly matching TRBD1 (5 bases). Germline loops: CDR1 SQVTM, CDR2 ANQGSEA. The CDR3 length is 11 residues. V lost 5 bases and J 2 bases, leaving 7 bases between the germline ends. The CDR3 reads CSVLGAYEQYF. The CDR3 nucleotides read TGCAGCGTTCTAGGGGCCTACGAGCAGTACTTC.

CDR3 nucleotide sequence: TGTGCCAGCAAGGGACCATCCTACGAGCAGTACTTC. This gives the protein CASKGPSYEQYF. This rearrangement joins TRBV10-3 to TRBJ2-7; D tentatively reads TRBD1 or TRBD2 (5 bases each). CDR1 and CDR2 from the germline V gene are ENHRY and SYGVKD. The V and J ends lost 10 bases and 1 base respectively, with 11 bases between them. The length of the CDR3 is 12 residues.

The chain is built from TRBV28 and TRBJ1-3; D gene unclear. The CDR3 spans 14 residues. Per the germline V gene, CDR1 is MDHEN and CDR2 is SYDVKM. The V and J ends lost 5 bases and 4 bases respectively, with 12 bases between them. Here the CDR3 DNA reads TGTGCCAGCAGTCCATGGACGGCCGGAAACACCATATATTTT. Translated: CASSPWTAGNTIYF.

The table lists this clone with a few counts. The chain combines TRBV6-6 with TRBJ1-2, with D possibly matching TRBD1 (6 bases). Trimming left V 4 bases short and J 6 bases short, with 18 bases between. The CDR3 has 15 residues. The V gene's germline CDR1 is MNHNY and CDR2 SVGAGI (reference sequence). The CDR3 DNA sequence: TGTGCCAGCAGTTCCCTAGGCGGGGGCGCCGATGGCTACACCTTC. This codes for CASSSLGGGADGYTF.

The chain has TRBV11-2 and TRBJ2-7; 12 positions match TRBD2. V was pared by 5 bases and J by 5 bases, with 7 bases of the junction left unmatched. This CDR3 comprises 15 residues. CDR1 SGHAT and CDR2 FQNNGV come from the germline V gene. In DNA form, the CDR3 reads TGTGCCAGCAGCCATGGGACTAGCGGGTGGAACGAGCAGTACTTC. Translating it yields CASSHGTSGWNEQYF.

V gene TRBV28 combines with J gene TRBJ1-2, with TRBD1 identical over 10 bases. This CDR3 is built from 14 residues. Germline V gives CDR1 MDHEN, CDR2 SYDVKM. Germline trimming cut 5 bases from V and 8 bases from J; bases unmatched to any gene: 8. CDR3 in DNA: TGTGCCAGCAGTGAACGGGACAGGGGAGGAGGCTACACCTTC. Its translation: CASSERDRGGGYTF.

As concerns this clone: One end of the junction varies from germline; a read error may be responsible. This chain links TRBV11-2 with TRBJ2-3; the match to TRBD2 covers 9 bases. The CDR3 is 15 amino acids. Germline CDR1 is SGHAT and CDR2 is FQNNGV. The DNA for the CDR3 is TGTGCCAGCAGCTTGAATAGCGGGAGCAGAGATACGCAGTATTTT. Its translation is CASSLNSGSRDTQYF.

The chain carries TRBV11-3 and TRBJ2-3, with D possibly being TRBD2 (5 bases). Trimming stripped 2 bases from V and 3 bases from J, with 9 bases between. The germline CDR1 and CDR2 sequences are SGHNT and YENEEA. This CDR3 has 14 amino acids. The CDR3 nucleotides are TGTGCCAGCAGCTTATCACGGGGTACAGATACGCAGTATTTT. Its translation is CASSLSRGTDTQYF.

This clone was seen only once. This chain links TRBV19 with TRBJ1-4, with unresolved D. The germline CDR1 and CDR2 sequences are LNHDA and SQIVND (reference sequence). The CDR3 covers 15 residues. V shed 4 bases and J shed 6 bases, with 15 bases lying between them. The CDR3 is CASSTYSSVDEKLFF. For the CDR3, the DNA is TGTGCCAGTAGTACCTACAGTTCAGTGGATGAAAAACTGTTTTTT.

The gene calls are TRBV6-5 and TRBJ1-5; D not certain. The CDR3 has 14 amino acids. Trimming took off 0 bases at V and 9 bases at J, with 12 bases between the two ends. Germline CDR1 and CDR2: MNHEY and SVGAGI. The CDR3 reads CASSYSMVEGPQHF. CDR3 DNA: TGTGCCAGCAGTTACTCGATGGTGGAAGGGCCCCAGCATTTT.

The CDR3 loop is CATSTFTGANEKLFF. The DNA of the CDR3 is TGTGCCACCAGCACTTTTACAGGGGCAAATGAAAAACTGTTTTTT. The chain joins TRBV15 to TRBJ1-4; 7 bases agree with TRBD1. Germline V gene lookup returns CDR1 LNHNV and CDR2 YYDKDF (reference sequence). The ends lost 4 bases at V and 5 bases at J; junction bases unmatched: 7. The CDR3 is made up of 15 amino acids.

This clone was observed a single time. The chain employs TRBV28 and TRBJ2-5, with a possible D match to TRBD1 (6 bases). The end of the DNA aligns better with TRBJ2-7, so the J call may be wrong. The CDR3 length is 14 residues. Germline lookup yields CDR1 MDHEN and CDR2 SYDVKM. CDR3 loop: CASSASRGGDEQYF. CDR3 DNA sequence: TGTGCCAGCAGTGCCAGCAGAGGGGGAGACGAGCAGTACTTC.

V is TRBV28 and J is TRBJ2-7, with 8 bases fitting TRBD1. The CDR3 runs to 14 residues. V trimming: 6 bases; J trimming: 3 bases; junction bases outside the gene matches: 7. Germline CDR1 is MDHEN and CDR2 is SYDVKM. CDR3 amino acids: CASRRTGPIYEQYF. CDR3 bases: TGTGCCAGCAGACGGACAGGGCCTATCTACGAGCAGTACTTC.

Points on this clone: The identical CDR3 is also encoded by other nucleotide sequences in the sample. This chain links TRBV20-1 with TRBJ1-1; unclear D gene. The V end lost 6 bases, the J end lost 1 base, and 6 bases lay between the germline ends. This CDR3 has 11 amino acids. Germline V gene data show CDR1 as DFQATT and CDR2 as SNEGSKA (reference sequence). The CDR3 is CSASQNTEAFF. CDR3 DNA sequence: TGCAGTGCCTCTCAGAACACTGAAGCTTTCTTT.

The chain couples TRBV30 to TRBJ1-2, with 8 bases identical to TRBD1. CDR1 and CDR2 (germline): GTSNPN, SVGIG (reference sequence). The CDR3 is 14 amino acids. V shed 5 bases and J 4 bases; nucleotides not matched to a gene: 9. CDR3 protein: CAWGRTGKAYGYTF. The CDR3 bases are TGTGCCTGGGGTCGGACAGGGAAGGCCTATGGCTACACCTTC.

This chain joins TRBV2 and TRBJ1-2; D is unresolved. The CDR3 contains 14 residues. Germline CDR1 is SNHLY and CDR2 is FYNNEI. The V gene lost 6 bases and the J gene lost 4 bases, with 15 bases spanning the gap. In nucleotides, the CDR3 is TGTGCCAGCAGCGATTTTGACTGGGGCTATGGCTACACCTTC. Encoded protein: CASSDFDWGYGYTF.

J is TRBJ1-1 and V is TRBV5-4; the D is unclear. The germline V gene has CDR1 SGHNT and CDR2 YYREEE (reference sequence). This CDR3 is 13 amino acids long. V was cut by 2 bases and J by 5 bases, with 10 bases left in between. The CDR3 nucleotides read TGTGCCAGCAGCTTTTCTGGTCGGACTGAAGCTTTCTTT. Protein sequence: CASSFSGRTEAFF.

The chain carries TRBV18 and TRBJ2-2; 7 bases are a match to TRBD1. V gave up 4 bases and J gave up 0 bases; unmatched junction bases: 5. The CDR3 runs to 16 residues. Germline lookup yields CDR1 KGHSH and CDR2 LQKENI. This CDR3 reads CASSRDRAANTGELFF. The CDR3, as DNA: TGTGCCAGCTCACGAGACAGGGCTGCGAACACCGGGGAGCTGTTTTTT.

The chain combines TRBV19 with TRBJ1-1, with a tentative D call TRBD1 (6 bases). Germline V gene sequence: CDR1 LNHDA, CDR2 SQIVND (reference sequence). The CDR3 totals 14 residues. The V gene lost 3 bases and the J gene lost 6 bases, with 14 bases spanning the gap. CDR3: CASSIPGQSAEAFF. The CDR3 nucleotides read TGTGCCAGTAGTATCCCCGGACAGAGCGCTGAAGCTTTCTTT.

As regards this clone: The sample holds other DNA sequences that translate to the same CDR3. This chain joins TRBV2 and TRBJ2-7; weak D call: TRBD2 (6 bases). V was pared by 8 bases and J by 2 bases, with 7 bases between. Looked up from germline, CDR1 is SNHLY and CDR2 is FYNNEI. The length of the CDR3 is 11 residues. The CDR3 DNA sequence: TGTGCCAGCGGGGGGACCTACGAGCAGTACTTC. Translation: CASGGTYEQYF.

Worth noting for this clone: The sample contains more than one DNA sequence encoding this CDR3. V is TRBV28 and J is TRBJ1-1; unclear D gene. CDR3 length: 12 amino acids. Germline V gene lookup returns CDR1 MDHEN and CDR2 SYDVKM. V shed 4 bases and J shed 2 bases, with 5 bases lying between them. The CDR3 DNA follows: TGTGCCAGCAGTTCAGTTAACACTGAAGCTTTCTTT. Its protein is CASSSVNTEAFF.